Sequencing of this T cell receptor (beta chain) was carried out in a study of control samples from healthy donors and cancer patients (dated by TCRdb to the early 2020s). The CDR3, from cysteine to phenylalanine, totals 15 residues. The read is trimmed to its CDR3 DNA, 45 bases read in frame from base 1. The CDR1 and CDR2 encoded by the germline V gene are MGHRA and YSYEKL. V gives up 1 base and J gives up 3 bases, and the segment between their germline ends measures 13 bases. On this clone: Its antigen remains unidentified. No much larger clonotype is one base removed from it; base qualities were not supplied.

Library method: the immunoSEQ multiplex PCR assay. TCRdb took over this immuneACCESS table, retaining in-frame rearrangements with V and J assigned. Such tables are incomplete; in checked studies, under half of the missing clones stem from an unresolved V gene, and the remainder is unexplained. A total of some 140,000 clones appear in this sample, around 90% of them only once. Approximately 10% of the sample belongs to the ten largest clones. What was sequenced was blood. The chain links TRBV4-1 with TRBJ2-7; the D gene assignment is perhaps TRBD1 or TRBD2, with each matching 5 bases. The clonotype originates from a young man in good health. CDR3 loop: CASSQVGTGHYEQYF. The DNA is TGCGCCAGCAGCCAAGTTGGGACGGGTCACTACGAGCAGTACTTC.